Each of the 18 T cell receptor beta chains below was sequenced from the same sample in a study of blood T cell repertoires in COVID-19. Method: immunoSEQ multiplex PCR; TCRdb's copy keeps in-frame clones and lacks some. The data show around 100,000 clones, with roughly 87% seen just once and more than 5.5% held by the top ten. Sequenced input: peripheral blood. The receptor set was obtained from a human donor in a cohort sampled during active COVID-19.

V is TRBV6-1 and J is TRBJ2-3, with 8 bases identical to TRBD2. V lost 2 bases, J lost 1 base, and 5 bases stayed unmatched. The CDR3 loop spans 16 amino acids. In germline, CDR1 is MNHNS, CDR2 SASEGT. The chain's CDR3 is CASSEPGREGTDTQYF. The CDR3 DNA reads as TGTGCCAGCAGTGAACCTGGGCGGGAGGGCACAGATACGCAGTATTTT.

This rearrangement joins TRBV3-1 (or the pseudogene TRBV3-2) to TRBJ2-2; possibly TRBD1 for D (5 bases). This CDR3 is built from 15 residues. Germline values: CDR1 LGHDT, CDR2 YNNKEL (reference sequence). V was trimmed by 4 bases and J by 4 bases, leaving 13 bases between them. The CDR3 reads CASSRNQGTTGELFF. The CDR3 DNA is TGTGCCAGCAGCCGTAACCAGGGAACCACCGGGGAGCTGTTTTTT.

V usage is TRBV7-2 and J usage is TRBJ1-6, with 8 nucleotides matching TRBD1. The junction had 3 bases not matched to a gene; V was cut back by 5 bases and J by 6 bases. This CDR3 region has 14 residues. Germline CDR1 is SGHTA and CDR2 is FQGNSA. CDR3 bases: TGTGCCAGCAGCCGGACAGGGAGTAATTCACCCCTCCACTTT. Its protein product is CASSRTGSNSPLHF.

In nucleotides, the CDR3 is TGTGCCAGCAGCCATCCGGGACTAGCGGGACTCACAGATACGCAGTATTTT. It translates to CASSHPGLAGLTDTQYF. The chain employs TRBV3-1 (or the pseudogene TRBV3-2) and TRBJ2-3, with 13 bases aligning to TRBD2. The J segment lost 2 bases and the V segment lost 3 bases, leaving 5 bases of the junction unmatched. Germline V CDR1 and CDR2: LGHDT, YNNKEL (reference sequence). There are 17 residues in the CDR3.

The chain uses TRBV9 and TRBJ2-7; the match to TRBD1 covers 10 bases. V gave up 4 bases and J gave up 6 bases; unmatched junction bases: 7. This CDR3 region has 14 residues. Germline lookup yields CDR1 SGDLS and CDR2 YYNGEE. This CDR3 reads CASSPGTGDVEQYF. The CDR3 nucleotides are TGTGCCAGCAGCCCCGGGACAGGGGATGTCGAGCAGTACTTC. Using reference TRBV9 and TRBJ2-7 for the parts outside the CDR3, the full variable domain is DSGVTQTPKHLITATGQRVTLRCSPRSGDLSVYWYQQSLDQGLQFLIQYYNGEERAKGNILERFSAQQFPDLHSELNLSSLELGDSALYFCASSPGTGDVEQYFGPGTRLTVT.

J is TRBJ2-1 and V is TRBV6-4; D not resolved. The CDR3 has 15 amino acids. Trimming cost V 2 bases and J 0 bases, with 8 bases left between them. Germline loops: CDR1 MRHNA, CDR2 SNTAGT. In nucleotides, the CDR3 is TGTGCCAGCAGTGACGGGCTACTCTCCTACAATGAGCAGTTCTTC. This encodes CASSDGLLSYNEQFF.

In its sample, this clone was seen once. The CDR3 region has the DNA TGTGCCAGCAGTCGATCCCAGGGGGTTAGCAATCAGCCCCAGCATTTT. It is translated as CASSRSQGVSNQPQHF. J is TRBJ1-5 and V is TRBV6-6, with TRBD1 matching over 7 bases. J lost 0 bases, V lost 5 bases, and 7 bases had no gene match. In germline, CDR1 is MNHNY, CDR2 SVGAGI (reference sequence). This CDR3 region has 16 residues.

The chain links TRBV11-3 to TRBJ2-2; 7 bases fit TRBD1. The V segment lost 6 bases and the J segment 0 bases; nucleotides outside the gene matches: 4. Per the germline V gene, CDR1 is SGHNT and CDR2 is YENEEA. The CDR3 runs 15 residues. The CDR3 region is CASSYDRANTGELFF. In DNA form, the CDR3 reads TGTGCCAGCAGTTACGACAGGGCGAACACCGGGGAGCTGTTTTTT.

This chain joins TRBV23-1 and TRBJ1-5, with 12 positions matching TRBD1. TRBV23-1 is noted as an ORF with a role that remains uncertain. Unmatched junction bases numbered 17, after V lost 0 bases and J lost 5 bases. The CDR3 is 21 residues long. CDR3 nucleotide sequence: TGCGCCAGCAGTCAATCCTTCGGGACAGGGGGCCCGTTAGGGGTGGATCAGCCCCAGCATTTT. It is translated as CASSQSFGTGGPLGVDQPQHF.

CDR3: CSVVRRGTDTQYF. Written as DNA, the CDR3 is TGCAGCGTTGTTAGGCGGGGCACAGATACGCAGTATTTT. This sequence joins TRBV29-1 and TRBJ2-3; maybe TRBD2 (5 bases). The germline V and J ends were trimmed by 4 bases and 1 base, with 9 bases remaining between them. This CDR3 has 13 amino acids. Germline values: CDR1 SQVTM, CDR2 ANQGSEA.

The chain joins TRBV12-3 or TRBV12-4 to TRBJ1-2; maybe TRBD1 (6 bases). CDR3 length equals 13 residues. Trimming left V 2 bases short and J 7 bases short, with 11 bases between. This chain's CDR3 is CASSLNRDVGYTF. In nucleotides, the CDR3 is TGTGCCAGCAGTTTAAACAGGGATGTTGGCTACACCTTC.

CDR3: CASSQVPSLASTGSNTEAFF. The CDR3 region has the DNA TGCGCCAGCAGCCAAGTCCCAAGTCTGGCCTCAACCGGGTCGAACACTGAAGCTTTCTTT. This chain uses TRBV4-1 with TRBJ1-1, with D hard to call. Between the trimmed V and J ends, which lost 1 base and 1 base, there was a span of 25 bases. Germline V gene data show CDR1 as MGHRA and CDR2 as YSYEKL. The length of the CDR3 is 20 residues.

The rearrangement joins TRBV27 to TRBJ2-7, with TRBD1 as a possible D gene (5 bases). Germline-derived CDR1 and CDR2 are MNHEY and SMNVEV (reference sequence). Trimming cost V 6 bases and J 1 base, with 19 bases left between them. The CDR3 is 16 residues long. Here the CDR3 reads CASSLSRRGPSYEQYF. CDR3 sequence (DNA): TGTGCCAGCAGCCTTTCACGTAGGGGCCCGTCCTACGAGCAGTACTTC.

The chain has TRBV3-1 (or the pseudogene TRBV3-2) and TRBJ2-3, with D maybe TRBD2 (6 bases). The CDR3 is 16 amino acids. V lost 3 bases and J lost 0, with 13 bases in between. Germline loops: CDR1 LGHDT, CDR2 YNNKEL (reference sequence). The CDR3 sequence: CASSHPTSESTDTQYF. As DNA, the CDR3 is TGTGCCAGCAGCCACCCGACTAGTGAGAGCACAGATACGCAGTATTTT.

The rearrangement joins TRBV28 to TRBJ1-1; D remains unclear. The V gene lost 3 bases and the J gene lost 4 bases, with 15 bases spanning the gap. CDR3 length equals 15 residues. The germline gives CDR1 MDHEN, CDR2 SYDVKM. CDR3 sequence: CASSFSAAVFTEAFF. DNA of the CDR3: TGTGCCAGCAGTTTTAGTGCGGCAGTCTTCACTGAAGCTTTCTTT.

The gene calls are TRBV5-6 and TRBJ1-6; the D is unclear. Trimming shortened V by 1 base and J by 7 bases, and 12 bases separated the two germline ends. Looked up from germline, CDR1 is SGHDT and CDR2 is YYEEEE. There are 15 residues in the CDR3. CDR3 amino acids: CASSLWQRENSPLHF. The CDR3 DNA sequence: TGTGCCAGCAGCTTGTGGCAGAGGGAGAATTCACCCCTCCACTTT.

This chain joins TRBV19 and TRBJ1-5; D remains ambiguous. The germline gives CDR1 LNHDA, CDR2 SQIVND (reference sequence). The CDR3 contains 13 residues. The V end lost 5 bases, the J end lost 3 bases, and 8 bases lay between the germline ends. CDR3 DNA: TGTGCCAGTAGTCTGGCCTCCAATCAGCCCCAGCATTTT. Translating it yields CASSLASNQPQHF.

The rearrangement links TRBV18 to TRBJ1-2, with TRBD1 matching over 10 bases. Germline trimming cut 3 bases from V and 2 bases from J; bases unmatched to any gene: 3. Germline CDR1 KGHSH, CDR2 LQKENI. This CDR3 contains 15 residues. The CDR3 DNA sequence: TGTGCCAGCTCACCCAGGACAGGGGGAAACTATGGCTACACCTTC. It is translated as CASSPRTGGNYGYTF.